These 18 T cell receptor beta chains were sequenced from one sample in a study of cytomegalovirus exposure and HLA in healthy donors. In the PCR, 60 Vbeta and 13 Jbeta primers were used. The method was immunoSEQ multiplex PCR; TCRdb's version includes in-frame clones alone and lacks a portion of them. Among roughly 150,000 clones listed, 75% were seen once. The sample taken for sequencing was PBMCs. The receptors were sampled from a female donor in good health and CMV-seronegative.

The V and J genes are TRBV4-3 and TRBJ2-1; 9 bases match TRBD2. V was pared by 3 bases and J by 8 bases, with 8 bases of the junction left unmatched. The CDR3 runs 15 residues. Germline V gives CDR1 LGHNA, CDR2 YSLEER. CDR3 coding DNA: TGCGCCAGCAGCCAGGAAGCGGGAGGTTGGTATGAGCAGTTCTTC. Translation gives CASSQEAGGWYEQFF.

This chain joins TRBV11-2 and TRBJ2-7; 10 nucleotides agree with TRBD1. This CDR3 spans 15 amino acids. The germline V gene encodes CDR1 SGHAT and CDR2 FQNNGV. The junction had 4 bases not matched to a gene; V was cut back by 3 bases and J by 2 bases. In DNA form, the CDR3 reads TGTGCCAGCAGCTTCGGACAGGGGGAGACCTACGAGCAGTACTTC. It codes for CASSFGQGETYEQYF.

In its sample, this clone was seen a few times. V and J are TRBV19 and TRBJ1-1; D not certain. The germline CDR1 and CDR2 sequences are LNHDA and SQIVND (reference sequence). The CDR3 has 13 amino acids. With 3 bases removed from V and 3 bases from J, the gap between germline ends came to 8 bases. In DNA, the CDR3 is TGTGCCAGTAGTATGCGCCGGGACACTGAAGCTTTCTTT. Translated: CASSMRRDTEAFF. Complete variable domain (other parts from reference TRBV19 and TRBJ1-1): DGGITQSPKYLFRKEGQNVTLSCEQNLNHDAMYWYRQDPGQGLRLIYYSQIVNDFQKGDIAEGYSVSREKKESFPLTVTSAQKNPTAFYLCASSMRRDTEAFFGQGTRLTVV.

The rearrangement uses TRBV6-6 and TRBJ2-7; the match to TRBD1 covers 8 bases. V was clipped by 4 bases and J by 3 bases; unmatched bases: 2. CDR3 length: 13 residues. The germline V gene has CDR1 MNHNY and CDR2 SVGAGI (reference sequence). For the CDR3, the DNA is TGTGCCAGCAGTTCACAGGGGGACTACGAGCAGTACTTC. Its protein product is CASSSQGDYEQYF.

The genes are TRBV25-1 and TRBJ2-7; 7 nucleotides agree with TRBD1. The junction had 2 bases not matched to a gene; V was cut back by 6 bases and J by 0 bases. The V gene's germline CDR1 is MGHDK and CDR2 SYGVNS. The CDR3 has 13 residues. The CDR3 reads CASSRDSSYEQYF. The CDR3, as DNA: TGTGCCAGCAGCCGGGACAGCTCCTACGAGCAGTACTTC.

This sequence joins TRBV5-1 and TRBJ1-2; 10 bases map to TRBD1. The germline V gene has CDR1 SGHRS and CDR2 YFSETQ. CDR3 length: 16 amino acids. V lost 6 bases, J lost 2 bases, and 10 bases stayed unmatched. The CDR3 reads CASTLGQGGRNYGYTF. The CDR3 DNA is TGCGCCAGCACCTTAGGACAGGGGGGAAGGAACTATGGCTACACCTTC.

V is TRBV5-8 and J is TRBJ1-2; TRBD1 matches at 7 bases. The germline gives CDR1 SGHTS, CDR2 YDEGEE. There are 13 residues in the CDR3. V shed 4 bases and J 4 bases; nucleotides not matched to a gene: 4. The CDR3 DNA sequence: TGTGCCAGCAGCCGAGACAGGGTCTATGGCTACACCTTC. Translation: CASSRDRVYGYTF.

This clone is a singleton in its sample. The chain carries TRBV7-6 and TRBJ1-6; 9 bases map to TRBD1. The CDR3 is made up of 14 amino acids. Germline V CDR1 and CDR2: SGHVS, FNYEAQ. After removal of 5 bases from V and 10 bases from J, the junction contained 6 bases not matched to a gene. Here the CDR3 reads CASSPGTGRSPLHF. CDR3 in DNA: TGTGCCAGCAGCCCCGGGACAGGGAGGTCACCCCTCCACTTT.

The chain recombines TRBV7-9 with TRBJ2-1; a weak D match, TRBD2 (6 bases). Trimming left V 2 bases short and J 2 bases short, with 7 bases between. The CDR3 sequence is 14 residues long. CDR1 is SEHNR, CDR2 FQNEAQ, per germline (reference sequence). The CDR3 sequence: CASSLLATYNEQFF. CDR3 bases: TGTGCCAGCAGCTTACTAGCGACCTACAATGAGCAGTTCTTC. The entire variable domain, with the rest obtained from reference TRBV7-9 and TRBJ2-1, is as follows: DTGVSQNPRHKITKRGQNVTFRCDPISEHNRLYWYRQTLGQGPEFLTYFQNEAQLEKSRLLSDRFSAERPKGSFSTLEIQRTEQGDSAMYLCASSLLATYNEQFFGPGTRLTVL.

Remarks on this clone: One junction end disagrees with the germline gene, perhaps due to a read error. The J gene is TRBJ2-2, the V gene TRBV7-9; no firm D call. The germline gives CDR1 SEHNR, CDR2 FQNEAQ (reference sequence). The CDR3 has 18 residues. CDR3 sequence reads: CSSSPLQQISWNTGELFF. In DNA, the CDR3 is TGTTCCAGCAGCCCCCTACAGCAAATATCCTGGAACACCGGGGAGCTGTTTTTT.

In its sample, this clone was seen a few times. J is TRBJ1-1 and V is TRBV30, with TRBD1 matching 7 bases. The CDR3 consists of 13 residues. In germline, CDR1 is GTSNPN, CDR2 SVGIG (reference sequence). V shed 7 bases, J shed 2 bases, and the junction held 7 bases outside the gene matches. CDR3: CALDRQLNTEAFF. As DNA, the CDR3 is TGTGCCTTGGACAGGCAGTTAAACACTGAAGCTTTCTTT.

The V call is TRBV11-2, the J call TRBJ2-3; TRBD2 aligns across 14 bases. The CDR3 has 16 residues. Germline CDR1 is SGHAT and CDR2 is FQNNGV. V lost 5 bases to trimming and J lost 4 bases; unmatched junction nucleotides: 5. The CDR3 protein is CASSQGTSGGADTQYF. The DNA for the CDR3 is TGTGCCAGCAGCCAAGGGACTAGCGGGGGCGCAGATACGCAGTATTTT.

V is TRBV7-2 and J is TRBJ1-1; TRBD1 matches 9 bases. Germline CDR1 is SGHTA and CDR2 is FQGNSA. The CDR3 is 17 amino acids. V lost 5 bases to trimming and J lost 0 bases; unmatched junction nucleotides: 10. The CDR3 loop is CASSPGTGRLMNTEAFF. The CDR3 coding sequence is TGTGCCAGCAGCCCCGGGACAGGGAGGCTCATGAACACTGAAGCTTTCTTT.

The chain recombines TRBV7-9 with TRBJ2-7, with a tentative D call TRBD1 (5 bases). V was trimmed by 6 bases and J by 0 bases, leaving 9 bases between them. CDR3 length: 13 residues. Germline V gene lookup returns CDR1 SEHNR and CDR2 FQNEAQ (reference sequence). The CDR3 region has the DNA TGTGCCAGCAGGCCGGACAACTCCTACGAGCAGTACTTC. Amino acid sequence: CASRPDNSYEQYF.

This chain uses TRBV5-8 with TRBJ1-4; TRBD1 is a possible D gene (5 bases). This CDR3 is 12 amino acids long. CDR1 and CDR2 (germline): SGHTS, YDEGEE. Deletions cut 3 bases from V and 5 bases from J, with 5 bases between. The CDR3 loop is CASSYRNEKLFF. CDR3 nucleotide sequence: TGTGCCAGCAGCTACAGGAATGAAAAACTGTTTTTT.

CDR3 nucleotides: TGCAGCGTTGAGGGAGTGCGGGGGGCGGAATATTACACAGATACGCAGTATTTT. Its translation: CSVEGVRGAEYYTDTQYF. The chain carries TRBV29-1 and TRBJ2-3; 8 nucleotides line up with TRBD2. Per germline, CDR1 SQVTM and CDR2 ANQGSEA. V dropped 3 bases and J dropped 2; count of bases not matched to a gene: 16. CDR3 length: 18 amino acids.

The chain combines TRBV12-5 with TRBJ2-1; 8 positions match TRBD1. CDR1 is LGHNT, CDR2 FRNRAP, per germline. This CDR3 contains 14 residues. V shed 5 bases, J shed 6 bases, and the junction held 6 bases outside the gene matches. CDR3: CASGPPDRANEQFF. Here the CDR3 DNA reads TGTGCTAGTGGTCCCCCGGACAGGGCCAATGAGCAGTTCTTC.

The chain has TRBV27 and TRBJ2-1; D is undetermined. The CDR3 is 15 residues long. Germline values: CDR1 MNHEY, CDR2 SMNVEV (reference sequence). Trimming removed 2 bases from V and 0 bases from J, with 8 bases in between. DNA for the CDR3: TGTGCCAGCAGTTTAGACCCTAGCTCCTACAATGAGCAGTTCTTC. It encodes CASSLDPSSYNEQFF.